This T cell receptor beta chain was observed in a study of blood T cell repertoires in COVID-19. At the level of the study: Sites in the United States, Italy and Spain provided acute and convalescent COVID-19 samples.

V gave up 5 bases and J gave up 7 bases; unmatched junction bases: 10. Germline V gene sequence: CDR1 SGHTA, CDR2 FQGNSA. CDR3 size: 15 residues. Data came from immunoSEQ multiplex PCR; TCRdb stores just in-frame clones and leaves some out. The sample lists under 350,000 clones, roughly 85% occurring once. V gene TRBV7-2 combines with J gene TRBJ2-2; TRBD1 matches at 7 bases. This receptor was obtained from a woman aged 40-49 years with acute COVID-19. Sequencing was performed on PBMCs or T cells enriched from blood (not recorded which). The DNA for the CDR3 is TGTGCCAGCAGCCAGACAGGGATCACGAACGGGGAGCTGTTTTTT. Amino acids: CASSQTGITNGELFF.